This TCR beta chain was sequenced in a study of T cell responses to AZD1222 COVID-19 vaccine (dated by TCRdb to the early 2020s). In the study overall: A total of 233 trial participants underwent TCR sequencing, of whom about 210 received two doses of AZD1222 and about 25 received two doses of the MenACWY control vaccine. Trial participants were enrolled by age into subgroups of 18-55, 56-69 and 70-plus years, and roughly 150, 30 and 60 TCR-sequenced participants, respectively, were included in these subgroups. Broader findings and caveats from the paper: Conclusions about previously exposed vaccinees are limited because only five to seven AZD1222 recipients were SARS-CoV-2 seropositive at baseline. After two AZD1222 doses, spike-specific TCR breadth and depth were significantly higher than at day 0 and than in MenACWY recipients. Participants were mostly white British, with more females than males. The authors suggested clonal diversity may have been underestimated. CD4 TCRs associated with the vaccine covered the entire spike protein, and the dominant responses were in regions 160-218 and 743-854. No day 14 peak-response samples were available, so repertoires were characterized only after the peak T cell response. The 56-69-year group was small, and its depth increase did not reach significance, likely because of low power. Nearly half of unique spike-specific TCRs reportedly recognized epitopes outside regions mutated in the B.1.351 and B.1.1.7 variants.

As for this clone: Its antigen target is currently unknown. Qualities for individual bases were not recorded, and no much larger clone is one base off.

The CDR3 regions of human TCRbeta chains were subjected to immunosequencing. Under the source paper's analysis protocol: Repertoire TCRs were checked for matches against a reference library of SARS-CoV-2-specific TCRs that had been generated using the MIRA antigen-specificity platform. Breadth meant the fraction of unique TCRs that were SARS-CoV-2-associated, whereas depth meant the fraction of total T cells that were SARS-CoV-2-associated. Using the MIRA data, every spike-specific TCR was mapped to the spike region that the TCR reacted to and assigned to either a CD4 or a CD8 class. Log10-transformed breadth and depth values were compared by one-way ANOVA with Sidak's multiple comparisons tests. Entries here come from immuneACCESS through TCRdb and include only in-frame sequences with V and J called. Some clones fail to appear in such tables; in the studies checked, an unresolved V gene covers under half of the shortfall, and the cause of the remainder is unknown. V and J calls and clone size are as listed in that table; D and trimming were resolved from the DNA. Present in this sample are about 93,000 clones, over 75% of which were seen just once. About 2.5% of the sample rests with the top ten.

Sequences KGHSH (CDR1) and LQKENI (CDR2) are obtained from the germline V gene. The CDR3 sequence holds 13 residues, the cysteine and phenylalanine included. This entry keeps only the CDR3 DNA: 39 bases, framed from base 1. V loses 5 bases at its end and J loses 3 bases; junction bases beyond the gene matches: 2. According to the study, the label for this sample's time point signals: about 28 days (+/-7) after the second vaccine dose. AZD1222 recipients with second doses at about 4 weeks or about 12 weeks were pooled, because spike-specific TCR depth and breadth did not differ between schedules. Vaccinee samples came from UK trials COV001 and COV002, including a single-blind randomized controlled phase 2/3 trial of AZD1222 (ChAdOx1 nCoV-19) in healthy adults. For TCRbeta chain sequencing, PBMC samples were collected from trial participants at day 0 and at day 28 after the second dose.

This material consisted of peripheral blood, taken 28 days after the second AZD1222 dose. The chain is encoded by TRBV18 joined to TRBJ2-3; 7 nucleotides in the junction match TRBD2. This clonotype originated in an adult who received the AZD1222 COVID-19 vaccine. The CDR3 protein is CASSSGGTDTQYF. The nucleotide sequence reads as follows: TGTGCCAGCTCATCGGGGGGTACAGATACGCAGTATTTT.